The 6 T cell receptor beta chains below come from one sample, sequenced in a study of blood T cell repertoires in COVID-19. The assay was immunoSEQ multiplex PCR, and TCRdb's table has in-frame clones only and misses some. The sample lists about 280,000 clones; around 90% were seen once. Specimen: PBMCs or T cells enriched from blood (not recorded which). The receptor set was obtained from a woman younger than 30 with acute COVID-19.

The chain recombines TRBV4-3 with TRBJ1-2; possible D gene TRBD1, 5 bases. V was clipped by 1 base and J by 6 bases, with 9 bases between them. Germline V gives CDR1 LGHNA, CDR2 YSLEER. This CDR3 contains 13 residues. The CDR3 spells CASSQGRGDGYTF. For the CDR3, the DNA is TGCGCCAGCAGCCAAGGTCGGGGGGATGGCTACACCTTC.

This chain links TRBV23-1 with TRBJ2-1; 13 bases agree with TRBD2. Being an ORF, TRBV23-1 has a function that is uncertain. V was pared by 3 bases and J by 8 bases, with 13 bases of the junction left unmatched. The CDR3 length is 18 residues. The CDR3 spells CASSHPGLAGPPMDEQFF. The CDR3 bases are TGCGCCAGCAGTCACCCGGGACTAGCGGGACCACCGATGGATGAGCAGTTCTTC.

The chain couples TRBV18 to TRBJ1-1; a possible D gene is TRBD1 (5 bases). Trimming stripped 1 base from V and 1 base from J, with 10 bases between. Germline lookup yields CDR1 KGHSH and CDR2 LQKENI. The CDR3 has 15 residues. For the CDR3, the DNA is TGTGCCAGCTCACCACAGGGAGGGGAGAACACTGAAGCTTTCTTT. Amino acids: CASSPQGGENTEAFF.

The chain recombines TRBV11-2 with TRBJ2-7, with 8 bases lining up with TRBD2. V dropped 5 bases and J dropped 2; count of bases not matched to a gene: 5. Germline CDR1 reads SGHAT; CDR2 reads FQNNGV. This CDR3 has 14 residues. CDR3 protein: CASSQSGRAYEQYF. The CDR3, as DNA: TGTGCCAGCAGCCAAAGCGGGAGAGCCTACGAGCAGTACTTC.

V usage is TRBV5-1 and J usage is TRBJ1-3, with D perhaps matching TRBD1 (5 bases). The germline V and J ends were trimmed by 0 bases and 0 bases, with 10 bases remaining between them. CDR1 is SGHRS, CDR2 YFSETQ, per germline. The CDR3 loop spans 16 amino acids. CDR3 in amino acids: CASSLGSGVSGNTIYF. CDR3 sequence (DNA): TGCGCCAGCAGCTTGGGGTCGGGGGTCTCTGGAAACACCATATATTTT.

This clone was counted between two and nine times. The chain is built from TRBV19 and TRBJ2-5; D is uncertain. Trimming took 3 bases from V and 5 from J, leaving 7 bases between them. There are 12 residues in the CDR3. From germline, CDR1 is LNHDA and CDR2 SQIVND (reference sequence). The CDR3 DNA reads TGTGCCAGTAGTATTTCTTCCGAGACCCAGTACTTC. Residues: CASSISSETQYF.